The T cell receptor beta chain under discussion was sequenced for a study of OX40 agonist ivuxolimab in advanced cancers. For the study at large: In this cohort, patients received ivuxolimab, an agonistic anti-OX40 (CD134) antibody. Study findings and constraints: Expanded peripheral T cell antigen specificity was not determined.

This clone has a handful of counts. As yet, its antigen is unknown. Per the germline V gene, CDR1 is SGHTA and CDR2 is FQGNSA. V trimming: 2 bases; J trimming: 5 bases; junction bases outside the gene matches: 3. The CDR3 covers 14 residues. Assay: immunoSEQ multiplex PCR; the TCRdb copy retains only in-frame clones and omits some. The sample includes roughly 20,000 clones, more than 70% seen only once; the top ten take roughly 10%. The receptor was derived from an adult with an advanced solid tumor such as melanoma, head and neck, liver or kidney cancer. The chain recombines TRBV7-2 with TRBJ1-2; TRBD1 agrees at 9 bases. The material sequenced was CD4+ or CD8+ T cells sorted from blood, taken in a trial of the OX40 agonist ivuxolimab. The CDR3 bases are TGTGCCAGCAGCTTAAGGACAGGGGTATATGGCTACACCTTC. Its protein product is CASSLRTGVYGYTF.